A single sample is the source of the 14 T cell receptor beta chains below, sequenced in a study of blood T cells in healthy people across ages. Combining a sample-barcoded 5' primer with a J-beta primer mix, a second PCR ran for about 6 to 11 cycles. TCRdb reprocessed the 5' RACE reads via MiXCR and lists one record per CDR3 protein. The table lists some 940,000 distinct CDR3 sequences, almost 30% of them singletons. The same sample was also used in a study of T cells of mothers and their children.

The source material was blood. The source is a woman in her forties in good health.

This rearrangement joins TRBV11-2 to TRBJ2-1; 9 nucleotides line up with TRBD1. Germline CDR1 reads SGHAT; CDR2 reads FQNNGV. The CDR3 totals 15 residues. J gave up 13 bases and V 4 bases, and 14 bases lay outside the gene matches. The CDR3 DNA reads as TGTGCCAGCAGCTCGACGGGACAGGGAGAAGAGACCCAGTTCTTC. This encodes CASSSTGQGEETQFF. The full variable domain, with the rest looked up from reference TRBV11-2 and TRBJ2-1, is EAGVAQSPRYKIIEKRQSVAFWCNPISGHATLYWYQQILGQGPKLLIQFQNNGVVDDSQLPKDRFSAERLKGVDSTLKIQPAKLEDSAVYLCASSSTGQGEETQFFGPGTRLTVL.

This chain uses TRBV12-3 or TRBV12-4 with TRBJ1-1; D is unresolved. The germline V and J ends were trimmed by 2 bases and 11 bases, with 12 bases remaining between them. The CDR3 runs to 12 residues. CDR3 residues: CASSLQWFAAFF. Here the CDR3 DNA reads TGTGCCAGCAGTTTACAATGGTTTGCTGCTTTCTTT.

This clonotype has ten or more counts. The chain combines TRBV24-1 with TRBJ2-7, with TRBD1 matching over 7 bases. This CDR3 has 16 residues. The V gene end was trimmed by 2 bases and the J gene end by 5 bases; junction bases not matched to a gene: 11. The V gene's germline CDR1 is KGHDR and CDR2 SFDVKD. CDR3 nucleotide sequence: TGTGCCACCAGTGATTCCGTGACAGGGAATTTGGACGAGCAGTACTTC. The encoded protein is CATSDSVTGNLDEQYF.

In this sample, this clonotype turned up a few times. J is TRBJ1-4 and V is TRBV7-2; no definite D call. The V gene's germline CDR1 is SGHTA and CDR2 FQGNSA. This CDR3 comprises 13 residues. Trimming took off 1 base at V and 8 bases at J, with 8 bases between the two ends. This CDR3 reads CASSLGYGEKLFF. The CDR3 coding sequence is TGTGCCAGCAGCTTAGGGTACGGGGAAAAACTGTTTTTT.

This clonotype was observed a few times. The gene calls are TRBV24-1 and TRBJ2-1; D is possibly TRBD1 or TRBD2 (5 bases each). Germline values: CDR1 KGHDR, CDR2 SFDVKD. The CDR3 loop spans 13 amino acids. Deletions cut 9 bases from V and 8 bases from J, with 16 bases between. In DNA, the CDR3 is TGTGCCACCGAGGGGTATCTGGATGATGAGCAGTTCTTC. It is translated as CATEGYLDDEQFF.

CDR3 in amino acids: CASSVVATSTDTQYF. The CDR3 coding sequence is TGTGCCAGCAGCGTAGTAGCGACCAGCACAGATACGCAGTATTTT. The chain is built from TRBV9 and TRBJ2-3; D perhaps matches TRBD2 (5 bases). The CDR3 contains 15 residues. Germline lookup yields CDR1 SGDLS and CDR2 YYNGEE. V lost 0 bases to trimming and J lost 0 bases, with 8 bases between them.

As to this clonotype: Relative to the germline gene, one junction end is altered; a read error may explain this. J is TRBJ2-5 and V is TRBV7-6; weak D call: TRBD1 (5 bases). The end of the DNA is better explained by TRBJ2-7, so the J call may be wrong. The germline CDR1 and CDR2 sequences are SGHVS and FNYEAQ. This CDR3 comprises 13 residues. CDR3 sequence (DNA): TGTGCCAGCAGCTCAGGGCAATCCTGCGAGCAGTACTTC. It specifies CASSSGQSCEQYF.

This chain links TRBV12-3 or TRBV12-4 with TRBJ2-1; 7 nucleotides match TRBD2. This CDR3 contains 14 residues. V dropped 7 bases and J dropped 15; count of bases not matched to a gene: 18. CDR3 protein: CASNPDKSKREGFF. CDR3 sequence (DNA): TGTGCCAGCAATCCGGACAAGTCCAAAAGGGAGGGGTTCTTC.

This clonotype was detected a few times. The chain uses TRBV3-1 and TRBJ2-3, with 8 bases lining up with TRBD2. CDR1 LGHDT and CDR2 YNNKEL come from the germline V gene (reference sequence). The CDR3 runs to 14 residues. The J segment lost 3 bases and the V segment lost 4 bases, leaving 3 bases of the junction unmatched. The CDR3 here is CASSPLAVTDTQYF. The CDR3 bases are TGTGCCAGCAGCCCACTAGCGGTTACAGATACGCAGTATTTT.

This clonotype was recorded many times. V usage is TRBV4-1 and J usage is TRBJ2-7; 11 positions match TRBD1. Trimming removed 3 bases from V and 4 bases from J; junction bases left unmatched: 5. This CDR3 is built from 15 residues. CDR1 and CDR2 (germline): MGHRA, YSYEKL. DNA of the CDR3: TGCGCCAGCAGCCACGGGACAGGGGGGTCGTACGAGCAGTACTTC. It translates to CASSHGTGGSYEQYF.

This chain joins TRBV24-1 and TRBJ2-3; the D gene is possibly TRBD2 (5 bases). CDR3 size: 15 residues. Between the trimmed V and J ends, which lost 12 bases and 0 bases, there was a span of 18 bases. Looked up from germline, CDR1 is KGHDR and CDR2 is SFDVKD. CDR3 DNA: TGTGCCTCAAGCGGTACCGGAACTAGCACAGATACGCAGTATTTT. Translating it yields CASSGTGTSTDTQYF.

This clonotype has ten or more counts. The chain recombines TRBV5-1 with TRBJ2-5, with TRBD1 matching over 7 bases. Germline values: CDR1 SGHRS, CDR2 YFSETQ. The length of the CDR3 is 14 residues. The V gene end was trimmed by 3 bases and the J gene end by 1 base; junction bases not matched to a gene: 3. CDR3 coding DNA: TGCGCCAGCAGCTCGGGACAGCCCCAAGAGACCCAGTACTTC. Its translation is CASSSGQPQETQYF.

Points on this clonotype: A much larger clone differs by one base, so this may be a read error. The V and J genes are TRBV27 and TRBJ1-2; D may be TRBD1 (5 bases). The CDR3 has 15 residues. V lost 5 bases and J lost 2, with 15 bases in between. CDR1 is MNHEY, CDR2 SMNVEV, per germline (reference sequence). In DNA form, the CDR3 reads TGTGCCAGCAGTCCCCGGACATGGGTGAACTATGGCTACACCTTC. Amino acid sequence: CASSPRTWVNYGYTF.

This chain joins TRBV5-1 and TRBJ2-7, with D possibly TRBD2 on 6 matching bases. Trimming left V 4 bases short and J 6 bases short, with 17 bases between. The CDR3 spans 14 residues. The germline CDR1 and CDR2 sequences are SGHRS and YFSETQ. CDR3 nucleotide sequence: TGCGCCAGCAGCACGGGACTCAGCCCCTGCGAGCAGTACTTC. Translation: CASSTGLSPCEQYF.